These 3 T cell receptor beta chains were all obtained from the same sample, sequenced in a study of tissue T cells after allogeneic stem cell transplantation (dated by TCRdb to 2022 to 2024). The time point label of this sample denotes: mouse harvest day 14 after allogeneic transplant. Each mouse graft, delivered by tail vein injection, combined 10^6 splenic CD5+ T cells with 10^7 T-cell-depleted bone marrow cells. Libraries were prepared through the immunoSEQ multiplex PCR assay. What TCRdb holds here is the immuneACCESS table cut down to in-frame rearrangements. Part of the clones is not present; checked against another copy, under half of the missing clones reflect an unresolved V gene, and the others are unexplained. The sample includes under 8,000 clones, with approximately 34% observed a single time. 6.3% of the sample lies in the top ten. Sequenced: skin. The origin of the receptors is a female BALB/c mouse given C57BL/6 T cells with graft-versus-host disease after an allogeneic hematopoietic cell transplant.

With respect to this clone: Genes and germline are mouse. The read halts 1 residue ahead of the CDR3 end, with the missing end drawn from the germline J gene. The chain is built from TRBV29 and TRBJ2-2; D is possibly TRBD1 or TRBD2 (5 bases each). V lost 2 bases to trimming and J lost 4 bases, with 5 bases between them. CDR1 is MSHET, CDR2 SYDVDS, per germline. The CDR3 is 13 residues long. CDR3 sequence: CASSLGGTGQLYF. The sequenced CDR3 bases are TGTGCTAGCAGTTTAGGGGGCACCGGGCAGCTCTAC.

Remarks on this clone: Gene names and germline refer to mouse. With the read ending 1 residue before the CDR3 end, the germline J gene is used to fill in that end. This chain connects TRBV12-2 to TRBJ1-4, with 7 bases identical to TRBD1. This CDR3 comprises 14 residues. Germline V gives CDR1 SGHLS, CDR2 HYDKME. The trim removed 3 bases at V and 1 base at J, leaving 1 base unmatched. CDR3 amino acids: CASSWDSSNERLFF. The DNA read from the CDR3 is TGTGCCAGCTCTTGGGACAGTTCCAACGAAAGATTATTT.

This clone was recorded a few times. These gene names are mouse names. CDR3 bases read: TGTGCCAGCAGTCACAGGGGGCTTGGAAATACGCTCTAT. It yields the protein CASSHRGLGNTLY. The CDR3, in full, reads CASSHRGLGNTLYF. The chain uses TRBV19 and TRBJ1-3; 9 bases agree with TRBD1. The read falls 1 residue short of the CDR3 end, and the missing part is taken from the germline J gene. The V and J ends lost 4 bases and 3 bases, in that order; junction bases with no gene match: 2. Germline values: CDR1 FNHDT, CDR2 SITEND (reference sequence). This CDR3 comprises 14 residues. Variable domain in full (rest from reference TRBV19 and TRBJ1-3): GGIITQTPKFLIGQEGQKLTLKCQQNFNHDTMYWYRQDSGKGLRLIYYSITENDLQKGDLSEGYDASREKKSSFSLTVTSAQKNEMAVFLCASSHRGLGNTLYFGEGSRLIVV.